The T cell receptor (beta chain) described here comes from a study of CD8+ T cells in alopecia areata. Treatment denoted: oral pan-JAK inhibitor, 5-10 mg twice daily. RNA, once extracted, was reverse transcribed into cDNA for use as the sequencing template. Clones were read by immunoSEQ multiplex PCR, and TCRdb kept only the in-frame ones, dropping some. This sample carries roughly 110,000 clones, 45% to 65% of them seen once, and the ten largest clones take 3% to 4%. The TCR comes from a human donor with alopecia areata. The sequencing used CD4+ T cells sorted from blood, collected at week 24, from a patient treated with tofacitinib.

CDR3 loop: CASRSSGGGELFF. Here the CDR3 DNA reads TGTGCCAGCAGGTCCAGCGGGGGCGGGGAGCTGTTTTTT. The chain has TRBV25-1 and TRBJ2-2; TRBD2 aligns across 8 bases. Germline V gene sequence: CDR1 MGHDK, CDR2 SYGVNS. The CDR3 has 13 residues. The V and J ends lost 6 bases and 7 bases, in that order; junction bases with no gene match: 4. Supplemented by reference TRBV25-1 and TRBJ2-2, the full variable domain reads EADIYQTPRYLVIGTGKKITLECSQTMGHDKMYWYQQDPGMELHLIHYSYGVNSTEKGDLSSESTVSRIRTEHFPLTLESARPSHTSQYLCASRSSGGGELFFGEGSRLTVL.